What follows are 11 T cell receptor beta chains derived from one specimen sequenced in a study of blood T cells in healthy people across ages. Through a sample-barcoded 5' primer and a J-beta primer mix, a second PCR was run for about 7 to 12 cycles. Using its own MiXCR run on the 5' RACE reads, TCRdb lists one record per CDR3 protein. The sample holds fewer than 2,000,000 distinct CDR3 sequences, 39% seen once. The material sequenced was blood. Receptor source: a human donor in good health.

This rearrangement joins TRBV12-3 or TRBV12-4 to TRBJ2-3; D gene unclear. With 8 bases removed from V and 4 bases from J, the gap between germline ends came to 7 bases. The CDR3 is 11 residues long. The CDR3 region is CASAGADTQYF. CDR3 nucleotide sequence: TGTGCCAGCGCAGGTGCAGATACGCAGTATTTT.

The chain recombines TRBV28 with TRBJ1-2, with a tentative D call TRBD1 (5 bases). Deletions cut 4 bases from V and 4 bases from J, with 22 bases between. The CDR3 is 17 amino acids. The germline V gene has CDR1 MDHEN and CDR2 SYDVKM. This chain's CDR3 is CASSSPPGSGFRYGYTF. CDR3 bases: TGTGCCAGCAGTTCCCCTCCGGGATCAGGGTTTCGCTATGGCTACACCTTC.

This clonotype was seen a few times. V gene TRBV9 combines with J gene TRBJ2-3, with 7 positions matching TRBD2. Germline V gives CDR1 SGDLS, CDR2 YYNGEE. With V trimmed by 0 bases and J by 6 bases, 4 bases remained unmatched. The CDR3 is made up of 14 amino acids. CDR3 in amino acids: CASSVAPSGDTQYF. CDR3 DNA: TGTGCCAGCAGCGTAGCTCCTAGCGGCGATACGCAGTATTTT.

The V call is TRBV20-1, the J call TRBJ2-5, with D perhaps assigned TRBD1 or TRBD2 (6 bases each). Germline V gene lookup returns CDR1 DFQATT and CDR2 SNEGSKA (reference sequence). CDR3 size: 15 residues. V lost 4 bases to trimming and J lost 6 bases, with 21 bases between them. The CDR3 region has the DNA TGCAGTGCTAATCCGGGGGCAGGGCGTGATAAGACCCAGTACTTC. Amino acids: CSANPGAGRDKTQYF.

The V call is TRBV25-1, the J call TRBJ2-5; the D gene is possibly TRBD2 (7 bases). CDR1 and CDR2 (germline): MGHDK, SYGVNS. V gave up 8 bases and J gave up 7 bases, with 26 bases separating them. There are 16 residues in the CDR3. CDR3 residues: CASRPGGARMKGTQYF. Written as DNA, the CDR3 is TGTGCCAGCCGGCCTGGGGGGGCTAGGATGAAAGGGACCCAGTACTTC.

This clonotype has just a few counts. CDR3 sequence (DNA): TGCAGTGCTAGAGATAATGGTTTCGCGTCATGGGGGTTGGATACGCAGTATTTT. Protein product: CSARDNGFASWGLDTQYF. This chain joins TRBV20-1 and TRBJ2-3; D might be TRBD1 or TRBD2, each matching 5 bases. Germline values: CDR1 DFQATT, CDR2 SNEGSKA (reference sequence). The CDR3 runs to 18 residues. V gave up 0 bases and J gave up 6 bases, with 25 bases separating them.

The CDR3 spells CASSRQGEAYEQYF. The CDR3 bases are TGTGCCAGCAGCCGACAGGGGGAGGCCTACGAGCAGTACTTC. The chain couples TRBV5-5 to TRBJ2-7, with 9 positions matching TRBD1. The V segment lost 4 bases and the J segment 2 bases; nucleotides outside the gene matches: 4. CDR1 SGHKS and CDR2 YYEKEE come from the germline V gene (reference sequence). There are 14 residues in the CDR3.

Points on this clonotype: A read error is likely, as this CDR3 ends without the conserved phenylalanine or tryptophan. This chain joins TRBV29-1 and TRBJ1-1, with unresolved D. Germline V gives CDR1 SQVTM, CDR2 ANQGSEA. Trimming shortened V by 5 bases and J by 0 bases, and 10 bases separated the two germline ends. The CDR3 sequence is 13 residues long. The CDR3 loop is CSVRKGMNTEAFL. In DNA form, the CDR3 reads TGCAGCGTTCGAAAAGGAATGAACACTGAAGCTTTCTTG.

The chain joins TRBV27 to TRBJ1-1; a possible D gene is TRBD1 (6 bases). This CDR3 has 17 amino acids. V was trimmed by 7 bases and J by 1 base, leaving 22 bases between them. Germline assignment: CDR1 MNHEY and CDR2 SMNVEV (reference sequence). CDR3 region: CASKDIKWTAQNTEAFF. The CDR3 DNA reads TGTGCCAGCAAGGATATCAAATGGACAGCCCAGAACACTGAAGCTTTCTTT.

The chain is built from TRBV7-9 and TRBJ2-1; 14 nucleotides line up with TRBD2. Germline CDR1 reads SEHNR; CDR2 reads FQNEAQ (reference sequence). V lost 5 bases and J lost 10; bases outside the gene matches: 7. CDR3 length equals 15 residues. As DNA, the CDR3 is TGTGCCAGCAGCACGACTAGCGGGGGGGCTTGGGAGCAGTTCTTC. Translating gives CASSTTSGGAWEQFF.

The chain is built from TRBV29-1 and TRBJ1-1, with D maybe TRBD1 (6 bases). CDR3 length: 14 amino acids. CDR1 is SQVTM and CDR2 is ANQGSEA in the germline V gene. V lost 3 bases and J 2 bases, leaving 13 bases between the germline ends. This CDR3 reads CSVDFGQTNTEAFF. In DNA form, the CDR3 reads TGCAGCGTTGATTTCGGACAGACAAACACTGAAGCTTTCTTT.